Described below is a single TCR beta chain sequence and its context. Its antigen is as yet unknown. The data stem from a study of shared clonotypes between healthy human individuals. Naive CD8 cells, CD45RO-negative and positively selected for CCR7, excluded terminally differentiated effector memory CD45RA+ cells. The authors distributed each subset's genomic DNA evenly over several immunoSEQ plates. The protocol was immunoSEQ multiplex PCR, while the TCRdb copy is restricted to in-frame clones and leaves out a portion. Among hundreds of thousands of clones listed, about 96% were seen once. General observations from the study: Naive subsets generally had larger estimated richness than memory subsets.

The CDR3 length is 14 residues. Germline V gene data show CDR1 as SNHLY and CDR2 as FYNNEI. V lost 3 bases and J 2 bases, leaving 5 bases between the germline ends. Sequenced sample: naive CD8+ T cells sorted from blood. This receptor was obtained from a woman aged 25 to 39 in good health. This sequence joins TRBV2 and TRBJ2-6; D ambiguous. CDR3 amino acids: CASSEGTGANVLTF. CDR3 sequence (DNA): TGTGCCAGCAGTGAGGGAACTGGGGCCAACGTCCTGACTTTC.